This T cell receptor (beta chain) is from a study of cytomegalovirus exposure and HLA in healthy donors. The germline V gene encodes CDR1 MNHNS and CDR2 SASEGT. V shed 4 bases and J shed 6 bases, with 16 bases lying between them. This CDR3 contains 14 residues. Concerning this clone: The target antigen is unknown.

Sequenced by immunoSEQ multiplex PCR; TCRdb stores in-frame clones only, minus some. Of some 230,000 clones in the sample, 75% to 95% were seen once. Findings and limits, study-wide: A classifier reportedly called cytomegalovirus status with high sensitivity and specificity. 164 TCR beta chains were listed as cytomegalovirus-associated. Specific recognition of CMV antigens was confirmed in vitro for a few chains (all CMV-associated).

The rearrangement links TRBV6-1 to TRBJ2-7; TRBD2 might be the D (5 bases). Sequencing was done on a sample of PBMCs. This receptor was obtained from a woman aged 18-29 years in good health and CMV-seronegative. CDR3 loop: CASSVSSAGGEQYF. The DNA for the CDR3 is TGTGCCAGCAGTGTATCGTCGGCGGGCGGCGAGCAGTACTTC.